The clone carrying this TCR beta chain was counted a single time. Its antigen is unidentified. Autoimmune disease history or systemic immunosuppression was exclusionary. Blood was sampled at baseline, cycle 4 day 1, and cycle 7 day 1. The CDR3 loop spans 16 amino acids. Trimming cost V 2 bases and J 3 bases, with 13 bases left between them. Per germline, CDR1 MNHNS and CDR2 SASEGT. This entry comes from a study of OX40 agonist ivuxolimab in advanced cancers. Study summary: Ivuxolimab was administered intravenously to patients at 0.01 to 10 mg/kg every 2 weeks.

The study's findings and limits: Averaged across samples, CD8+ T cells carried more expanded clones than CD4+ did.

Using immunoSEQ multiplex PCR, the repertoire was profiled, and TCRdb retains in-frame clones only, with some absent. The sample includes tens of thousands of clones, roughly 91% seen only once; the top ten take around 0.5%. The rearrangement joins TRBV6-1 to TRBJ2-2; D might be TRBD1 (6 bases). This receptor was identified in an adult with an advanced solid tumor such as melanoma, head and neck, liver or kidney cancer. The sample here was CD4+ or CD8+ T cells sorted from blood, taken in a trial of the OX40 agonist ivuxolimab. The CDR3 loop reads CASSELGARDTGELFF. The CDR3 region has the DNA TGTGCCAGCAGTGAATTGGGGGCCCGGGACACCGGGGAGCTGTTTTTT.